The 8 T cell receptor beta chains presented below share a single source sample, sequenced in a study of cytomegalovirus exposure and HLA in healthy donors. Researchers ran the PCR with 60 Vbeta and 13 Jbeta primers. TCRdb keeps only in-frame clones here, not all; method: immunoSEQ multiplex PCR. The data hold fewer than 250,000 clones, with roughly 77% observed a single time. Input material: PBMCs. The source of these receptors is a man younger than 40 in good health and CMV-seropositive.

DNA of the CDR3: TGTGCCAGCAGTGTCTTTGGGACAGGGTCCTACGAGCAGTACTTC. Translated, it gives CASSVFGTGSYEQYF. J is TRBJ2-7 and V is TRBV6-1; 9 nucleotides match TRBD1. V dropped 4 bases and J dropped 1; count of bases not matched to a gene: 5. Per germline, CDR1 MNHNS and CDR2 SASEGT. The CDR3 is made up of 15 amino acids.

This rearrangement joins TRBV14 to TRBJ2-1; 9 bases agree with TRBD2. V lost 1 base to trimming and J lost 0 bases; unmatched junction nucleotides: 13. CDR1 SGHDN and CDR2 FVKESK come from the germline V gene. There are 20 residues in the CDR3. The CDR3 sequence is CASSQGPGSGGPSSYNEQFF. In DNA form, the CDR3 reads TGTGCCAGCAGCCAAGGCCCGGGTAGCGGGGGACCGAGCTCCTACAATGAGCAGTTCTTC.

This chain uses TRBV5-5 with TRBJ2-3; 9 nucleotides agree with TRBD1. CDR1 is SGHKS, CDR2 YYEKEE, per germline (reference sequence). The CDR3 length is 15 residues. The trim removed 7 bases at V and 3 bases at J, leaving 9 bases unmatched. CDR3 sequence (DNA): TGTGCCAGCGCAGACAGGGGGTCCCCAACAGATACGCAGTATTTT. Its translation: CASADRGSPTDTQYF.

The rearrangement uses TRBV28 and TRBJ1-4; 7 positions match TRBD1. Germline V gene data show CDR1 as MDHEN and CDR2 as SYDVKM. The trim removed 11 bases at V and 8 bases at J, leaving 14 bases unmatched. The CDR3 spans 14 residues. CDR3 sequence reads: CAAGGLAVGEKLFF. In DNA form, the CDR3 reads TGTGCCGCAGGGGGACTTGCCGTGGGGGAAAAACTGTTTTTT. The entire variable domain, with the rest obtained from reference TRBV28 and TRBJ1-4, is as follows: DVKVTQSSRYLVKRTGEKVFLECVQDMDHENMFWYRQDPGLGLRLIYFSYDVKMKEKGDIPEGYSVSREKKERFSLILESASTNQTSMYLCAAGGLAVGEKLFFGSGTQLSVL.

As DNA, the CDR3 is TGTGCCACCAGCAGATCCTACAGCTCCAATAGCAATCAGCCCCAGCATTTT. This translates into CATSRSYSSNSNQPQHF. V is TRBV15 and J is TRBJ1-5; no clear D. Germline-derived CDR1 and CDR2 are LNHNV and YYDKDF (reference sequence). The V end lost 2 bases, the J end lost 0 bases, and 14 bases lay between the germline ends. This CDR3 is built from 17 residues.

V gene TRBV5-5 combines with J gene TRBJ1-4; D might be TRBD1 (6 bases). This CDR3 has 15 residues. Trimming cost V 4 bases and J 7 bases, with 17 bases left between them. Germline V gene data show CDR1 as SGHKS and CDR2 as YYEKEE (reference sequence). This CDR3 reads CASSVLQGLSEKLFF. CDR3 sequence (DNA): TGTGCCAGCAGCGTTTTACAGGGATTGAGTGAAAAACTGTTTTTT.

This rearrangement joins TRBV5-6 to TRBJ2-7, with 8 bases matching TRBD1. CDR1 and CDR2 (germline): SGHDT, YYEEEE. The CDR3 is 16 amino acids. The trim removed 2 bases at V and 4 bases at J, leaving 11 bases unmatched. The CDR3 region is CASSFPVRGLQYEQYF. CDR3 DNA: TGTGCCAGCAGCTTTCCGGTCAGGGGGCTTCAGTACGAGCAGTACTTC.

The chain recombines TRBV5-1 with TRBJ2-5; 11 bases map to TRBD1. The CDR3 extends over 15 amino acids. Germline loops: CDR1 SGHRS, CDR2 YFSETQ. Unmatched junction bases numbered 3, after V lost 3 bases and J lost 2 bases. The CDR3 is CASSSGTGGQETQYF. The CDR3 nucleotides are TGCGCCAGCAGCTCCGGGACAGGGGGACAAGAGACCCAGTACTTC. The complete variable domain, with remaining parts taken from reference TRBV5-1 and TRBJ2-5, reads KAGVTQTPRYLIKTRGQQVTLSCSPISGHRSVSWYQQTPGQGLQFLFEYFSETQRNKGNFPGRFSGRQFSNSRSEMNVSTLELGDSALYLCASSSGTGGQETQYFGPGTRLLVL.